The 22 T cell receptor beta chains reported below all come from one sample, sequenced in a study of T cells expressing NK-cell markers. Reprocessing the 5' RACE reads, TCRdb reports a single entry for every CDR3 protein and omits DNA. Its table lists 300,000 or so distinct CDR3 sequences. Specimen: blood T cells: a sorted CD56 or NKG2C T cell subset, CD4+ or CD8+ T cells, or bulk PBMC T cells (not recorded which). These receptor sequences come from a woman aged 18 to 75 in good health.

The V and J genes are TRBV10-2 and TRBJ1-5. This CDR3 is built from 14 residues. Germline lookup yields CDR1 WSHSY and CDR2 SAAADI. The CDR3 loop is CASSAVQINQPQHF.

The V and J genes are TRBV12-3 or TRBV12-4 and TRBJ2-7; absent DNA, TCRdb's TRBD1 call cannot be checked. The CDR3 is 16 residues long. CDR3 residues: CASSLWGTGSSYEQYF.

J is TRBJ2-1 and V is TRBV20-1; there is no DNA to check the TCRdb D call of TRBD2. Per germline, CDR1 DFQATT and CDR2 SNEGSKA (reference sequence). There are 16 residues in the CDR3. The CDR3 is CSASPGASGSYNEQFF.

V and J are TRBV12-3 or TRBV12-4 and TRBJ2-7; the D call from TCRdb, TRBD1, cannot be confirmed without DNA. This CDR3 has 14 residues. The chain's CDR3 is CASSLGDHSYEQYF.

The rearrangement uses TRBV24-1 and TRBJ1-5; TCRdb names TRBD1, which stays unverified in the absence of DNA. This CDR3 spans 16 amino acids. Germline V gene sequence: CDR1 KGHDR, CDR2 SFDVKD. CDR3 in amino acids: CATSDALGTGNQPQHF.

CDR3 protein: CASSRQGPNQPQHF. This chain joins TRBV12-3 or TRBV12-4 and TRBJ1-5; TCRdb reports TRBD1, a call that lacks DNA to check it against. The CDR3 is made up of 14 amino acids.

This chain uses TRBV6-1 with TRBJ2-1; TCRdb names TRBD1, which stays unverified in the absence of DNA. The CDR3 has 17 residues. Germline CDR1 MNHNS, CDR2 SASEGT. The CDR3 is CASTQRGVGQGHHEQFF.

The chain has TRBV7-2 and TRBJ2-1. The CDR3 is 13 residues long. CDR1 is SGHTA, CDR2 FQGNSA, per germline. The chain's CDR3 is CASSLVAYNEQFF.

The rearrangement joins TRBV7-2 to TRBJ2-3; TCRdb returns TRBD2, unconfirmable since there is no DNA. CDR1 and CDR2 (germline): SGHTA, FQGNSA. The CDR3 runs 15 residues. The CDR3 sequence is CASSLLAGFPDTQYF.

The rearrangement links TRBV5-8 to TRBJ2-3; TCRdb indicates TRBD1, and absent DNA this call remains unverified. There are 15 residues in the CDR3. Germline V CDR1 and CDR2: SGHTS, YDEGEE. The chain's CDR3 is CASSFGLAQRGGQYF.

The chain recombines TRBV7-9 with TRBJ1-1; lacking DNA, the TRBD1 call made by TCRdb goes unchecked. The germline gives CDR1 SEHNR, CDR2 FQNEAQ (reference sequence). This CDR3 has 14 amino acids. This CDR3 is CASSFGRGNPEAFF.

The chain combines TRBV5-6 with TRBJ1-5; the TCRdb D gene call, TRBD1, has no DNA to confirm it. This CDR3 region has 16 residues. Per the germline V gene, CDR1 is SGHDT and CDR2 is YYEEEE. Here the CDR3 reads CASSLGGRRGNQPQHF.

This CDR3 is CASSWSRGQETQYF. The chain carries TRBV6-5 and TRBJ2-5; TCRdb designates TRBD1, a call that cannot be tested without DNA. Germline CDR1 MNHEY, CDR2 SVGAGI. There are 14 residues in the CDR3.

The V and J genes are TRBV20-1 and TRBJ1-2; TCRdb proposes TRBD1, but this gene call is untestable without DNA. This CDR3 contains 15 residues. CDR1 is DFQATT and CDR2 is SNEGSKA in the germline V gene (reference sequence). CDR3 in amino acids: CSANPRGGANYGYTF.

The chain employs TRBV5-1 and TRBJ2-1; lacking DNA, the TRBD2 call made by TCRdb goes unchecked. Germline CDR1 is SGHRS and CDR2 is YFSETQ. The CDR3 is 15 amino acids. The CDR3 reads CASSLVGGQYNEQFF.

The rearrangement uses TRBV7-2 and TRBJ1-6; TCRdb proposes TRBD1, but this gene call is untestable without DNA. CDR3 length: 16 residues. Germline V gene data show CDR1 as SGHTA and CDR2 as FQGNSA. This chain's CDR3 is CASSIGLGRGHSPLHF.

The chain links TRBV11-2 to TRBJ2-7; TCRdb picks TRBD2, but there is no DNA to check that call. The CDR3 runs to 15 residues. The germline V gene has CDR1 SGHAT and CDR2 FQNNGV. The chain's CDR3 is CASSLWAGEFGEQYF.

The CDR3 spells CSVERLAGGMTQYF. The chain links TRBV29-1 to TRBJ2-5; TCRdb's D call, TRBD2, is unchecked because there is no DNA. The CDR3 consists of 14 residues. In germline, CDR1 is SQVTM, CDR2 ANQGSEA.

CDR3 sequence reads: CASSGTLSSNQPQHF. The rearrangement joins TRBV12-3 or TRBV12-4 to TRBJ1-5. The CDR3 runs to 15 residues.

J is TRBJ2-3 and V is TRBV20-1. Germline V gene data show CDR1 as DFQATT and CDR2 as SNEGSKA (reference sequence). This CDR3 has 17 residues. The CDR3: CSARPSIAEISTDTQYF.

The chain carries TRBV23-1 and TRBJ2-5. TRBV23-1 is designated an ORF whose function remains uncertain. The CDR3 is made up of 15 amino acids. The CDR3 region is CASSQFDRVEETQYF.

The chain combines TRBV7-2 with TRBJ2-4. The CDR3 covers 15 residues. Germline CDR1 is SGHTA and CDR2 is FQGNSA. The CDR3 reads CASSLLTVAKNIQYF.